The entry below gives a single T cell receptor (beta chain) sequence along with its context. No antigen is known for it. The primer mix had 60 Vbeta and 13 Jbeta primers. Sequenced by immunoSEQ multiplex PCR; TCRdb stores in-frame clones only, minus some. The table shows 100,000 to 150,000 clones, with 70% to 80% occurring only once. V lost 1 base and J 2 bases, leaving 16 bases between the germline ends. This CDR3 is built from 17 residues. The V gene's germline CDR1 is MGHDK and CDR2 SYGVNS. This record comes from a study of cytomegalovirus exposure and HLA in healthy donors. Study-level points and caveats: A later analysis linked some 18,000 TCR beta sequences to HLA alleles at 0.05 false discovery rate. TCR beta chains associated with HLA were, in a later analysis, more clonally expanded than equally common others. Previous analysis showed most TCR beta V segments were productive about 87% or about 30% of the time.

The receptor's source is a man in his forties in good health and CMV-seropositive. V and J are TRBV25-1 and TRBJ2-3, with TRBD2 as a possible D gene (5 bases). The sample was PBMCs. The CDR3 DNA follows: TGTGCCAGCAGTGAATGGGTAATGGAGGCCATCACAGATACGCAGTATTTT. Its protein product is CASSEWVMEAITDTQYF. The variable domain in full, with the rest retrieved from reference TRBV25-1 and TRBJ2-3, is EADIYQTPRYLVIGTGKKITLECSQTMGHDKMYWYQQDPGMELHLIHYSYGVNSTEKGDLSSESTVSRIRTEHFPLTLESARPSHTSQYLCASSEWVMEAITDTQYFGPGTRLTVL.